This T cell receptor (beta chain) was sequenced for a study of CD8 T cells in ankylosing spondylitis. This clonotype has a handful of counts. The antigen remains unidentified. The CDR3 is made up of 15 amino acids. V lost 6 bases and J lost 4, with 16 bases in between. TCRdb re-analysed the 5' RACE reads in MiXCR, keeping a single row per CDR3 protein. The profile shows approximately 31,000 distinct CDR3 sequences, 30% of them singletons. Study-wide results and caveats: Earlier authors reported some of these motif variants in reactive arthritis synovial fluid and blood. Within ankylosing spondylitis blood, a TCR beta motif made up of roughly eight highly homologous variants appeared to be characteristic. The clones that were linked to disease were reported to be significantly enriched in matched synovial fluid samples from ankylosing spondylitis patients.

The receptor's source is a male donor with ankylosing spondylitis. The chain combines TRBV12-3 or TRBV12-4 with TRBJ2-1, with a tentative D call TRBD2 (5 bases). Sequencing was carried out using synovial fluid, either unsorted or a sorted T cell fraction (not recorded which). CDR3 protein: CASSRANGGYNEQFF. CDR3 DNA: TGTGCCAGCAGCCGGGCCAACGGAGGATACAATGAGCAGTTCTTC.